This TCR beta chain was recorded in a study of CD8 T cells in ankylosing spondylitis. MiXCR, applied by TCRdb to the 5' RACE reads, yields one record per CDR3 protein. The table lists roughly 180,000 distinct CDR3 sequences, about 13% of them singletons, with approximately 17% in the top ten. Findings and limits, study-wide: In ankylosing spondylitis patients, matched synovial fluid reportedly showed significant enrichment of disease-linked clones. Disease-linked clones bore a CD8+ phenotype and were relatively rare in peripheral blood.

In the case of this clonotype: Its matching antigen is unknown.

CDR3 length: 18 residues. The V gene end was trimmed by 6 bases and the J gene end by 5 bases; junction bases not matched to a gene: 16. Looked up from germline, CDR1 is SNHLY and CDR2 is FYNNEI. This chain links TRBV2 with TRBJ2-4; 10 positions agree with TRBD2. The receptor was isolated from a male donor with ankylosing spondylitis or in good health (not recorded which). The sequenced material came from blood, either unsorted or a sorted T cell fraction (not recorded which). The CDR3 nucleotides are TGTGCCAGCAGATCCGGACTAGCGGTGGAGGTGTACCAAAACATTCAGTACTTC. Translating gives CASRSGLAVEVYQNIQYF.